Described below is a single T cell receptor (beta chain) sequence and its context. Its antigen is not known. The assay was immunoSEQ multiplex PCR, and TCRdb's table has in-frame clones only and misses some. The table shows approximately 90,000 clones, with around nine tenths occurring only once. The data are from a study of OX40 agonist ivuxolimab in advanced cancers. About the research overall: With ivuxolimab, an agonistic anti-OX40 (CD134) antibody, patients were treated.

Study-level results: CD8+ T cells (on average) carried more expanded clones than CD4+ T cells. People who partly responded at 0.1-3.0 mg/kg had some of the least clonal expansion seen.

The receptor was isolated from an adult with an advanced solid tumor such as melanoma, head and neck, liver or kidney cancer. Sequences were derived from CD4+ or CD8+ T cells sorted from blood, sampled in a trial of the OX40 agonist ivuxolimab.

The CDR3 coding sequence is TGTGCCAGCAGCTTTCTTAAGGGGGTCCGAATGGGCTATGGCTACACCTTC. Amino acids: CASSFLKGVRMGYGYTF. The chain combines TRBV28 with TRBJ1-2; tentatively, D is TRBD1 (6 bases). The CDR3 contains 17 residues. The V gene lost 6 bases and the J gene lost 4 bases, with 24 bases spanning the gap. The germline gives CDR1 MDHEN, CDR2 SYDVKM.